This TCR beta chain stems from a study of blood T cell repertoires in COVID-19. Across the study: The United States, Italy and Spain supplied acute and convalescent COVID-19 samples.

The CDR3 runs 14 residues. V lost 5 bases and J lost 6; bases outside the gene matches: 5. Germline CDR1 and CDR2: SGHTA and FQGTGA. As originally analysed: Using reference gene primer amplification, nucleated cell counts were estimated. Here immunoSEQ multiplex PCR was the method, and the copy in TCRdb shows in-frame clones only, minus some. The V and J calls and clone size come from that table; D and trimming were worked out from the DNA. The sample has over 200,000 clones, approximately 90% seen once. This sequence joins TRBV7-3 and TRBJ2-2; 8 bases map to TRBD1. The receptor's source is a man aged 18 to 29 with acute COVID-19. The sample was PBMCs or T cells enriched from blood (not recorded which). The CDR3 region has the DNA TGTGCCAGCAGCCGTGGACAGGGAGCCGGGGAGCTGTTTTTT. This translates into CASSRGQGAGELFF.